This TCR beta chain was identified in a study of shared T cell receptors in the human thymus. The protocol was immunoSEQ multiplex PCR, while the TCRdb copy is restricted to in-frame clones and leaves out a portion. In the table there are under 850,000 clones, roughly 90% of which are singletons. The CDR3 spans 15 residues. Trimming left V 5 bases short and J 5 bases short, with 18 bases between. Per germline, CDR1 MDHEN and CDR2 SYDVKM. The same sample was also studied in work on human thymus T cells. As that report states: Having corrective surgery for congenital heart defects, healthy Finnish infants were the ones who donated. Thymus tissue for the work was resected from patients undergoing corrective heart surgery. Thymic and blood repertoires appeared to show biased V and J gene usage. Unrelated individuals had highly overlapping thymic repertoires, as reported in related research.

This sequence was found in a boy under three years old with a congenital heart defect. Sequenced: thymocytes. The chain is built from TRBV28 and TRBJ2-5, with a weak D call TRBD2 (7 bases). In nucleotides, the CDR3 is TGTGCCAGCAGTCAAGGAGGGGGGGCGCGGGAGACCCAGTACTTC. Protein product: CASSQGGGARETQYF.